The 28 T cell receptor beta chains given below trace back to one sample, sequenced in a study of CD8+ T cells in alopecia areata. As to treatment: oral pan-JAK inhibitor, 5-10 mg twice daily. Alopecia areata patients had lesional scalp punch biopsies and peripheral blood taken from them. RNA, once extracted, was reverse transcribed into cDNA for use as the sequencing template. Profiled with immunoSEQ multiplex PCR; TCRdb holds only in-frame clones, not every one. The profile covers 3,500 to 4,500 clones, with 70% to 85% appearing a single time and 5.5% to 7% taken by the ten largest. Sequencing was performed on skin, taken at week 24, from a patient treated with tofacitinib. These receptors were taken from a human donor with alopecia areata.

This clone appeared a single time. The chain links TRBV7-2 to TRBJ2-2; TRBD2 matches at 7 bases. The CDR3 consists of 15 residues. CDR1 and CDR2 (germline): SGHTA, FQGNSA. V shed 5 bases and J 5 bases; nucleotides not matched to a gene: 8. CDR3 in amino acids: CASSLGGGPTGELFF. CDR3 nucleotide sequence: TGTGCCAGCAGCCTTGGGGGGGGACCAACCGGGGAGCTGTTTTTT.

The chain employs TRBV13 and TRBJ2-5, with TRBD2 identical over 12 bases. Looked up from germline, CDR1 is PRHDT and CDR2 is FYEKMQ (reference sequence). CDR3 length: 15 residues. V gave up 5 bases and J gave up 5 bases; unmatched junction bases: 6. The DNA of the CDR3 is TGTGCCAGCAGCCAAGGACTAGCGGGGATCGAGACCCAGTACTTC. It yields the protein CASSQGLAGIETQYF.

CDR3 in DNA: TGTGCCAGTGTCTCGAGAGGGAGCACAGATACGCAGTATTTT. Protein sequence: CASVSRGSTDTQYF. The rearrangement uses TRBV7-2 and TRBJ2-3; weak D call: TRBD2 (5 bases). The CDR3 length is 14 residues. Germline lookup yields CDR1 SGHTA and CDR2 FQGNSA. V lost 9 bases and J 0 bases, leaving 13 bases between the germline ends. The full variable domain, rest sourced from reference TRBV7-2 and TRBJ2-3, is GAGVSQSPSNKVTEKGKDVELRCDPISGHTALYWYRQSLGQGLEFLIYFQGNSAPDKSGLPSDRFSAERTGGSVSTLTIQRTQQEDSAVYLCASVSRGSTDTQYFGPGTRLTVL.

This chain uses TRBV7-2 with TRBJ2-2; D unclear. Trimming took 5 bases from V and 4 from J, leaving 17 bases between them. Germline assignment: CDR1 SGHTA and CDR2 FQGNSA. The CDR3 is 16 residues long. The CDR3 reads CASSTSPRLSTGELFF. DNA for the CDR3: TGTGCCAGCAGCACATCCCCCAGGTTGAGCACCGGGGAGCTGTTTTTT.

The V call is TRBV29-1, the J call TRBJ2-3, with D perhaps given as TRBD1 or TRBD2 (5 bases each). Trimming took 5 bases from V and 6 from J, leaving 12 bases between them. This CDR3 is 12 amino acids long. Germline CDR1 is SQVTM and CDR2 is ANQGSEA. This CDR3 is CSVRGWGDTQYF. In DNA, the CDR3 is TGCAGCGTTCGGGGATGGGGGGATACGCAGTATTTT.

This clone was observed once. Sequence at one end of the junction differs from germline and may be a read error. The chain carries TRBV4-3 and TRBJ2-3, with 9 bases that match TRBD2. This CDR3 has 17 residues. Germline V lookup: CDR1 LGHNA, CDR2 YSLEER. The CDR3 reads CASSQDLLAGATDAQYF. The CDR3 coding sequence is TGCGCCAGCAGCCAAGATCTCTTAGCGGGGGCCACAGATGCGCAGTATTTT.

The rearrangement uses TRBV10-3 and TRBJ1-2; 8 nucleotides align to TRBD1. Germline CDR1 ENHRY, CDR2 SYGVKD. This CDR3 comprises 13 residues. The V segment lost 6 bases and the J segment 8 bases; nucleotides outside the gene matches: 8. CDR3 protein: CAISDRGREGYTF. The DNA of the CDR3 is TGTGCCATCAGCGACAGGGGAAGAGAAGGCTACACCTTC.

This clone was recorded once. V is TRBV5-1 and J is TRBJ2-5; D is perhaps TRBD2 (6 bases). The DNA end is more similar to TRBJ2-7, so the J call may be wrong. Looked up from germline, CDR1 is SGHRS and CDR2 is YFSETQ. The CDR3 extends over 14 amino acids. CDR3 region: CASSPELATYEQYF. Written as DNA, the CDR3 is TGCGCCAGCAGCCCCGAACTAGCTACCTACGAGCAGTACTTC.

The chain combines TRBV29-1 with TRBJ2-1; 12 bases match TRBD2. The V gene's germline CDR1 is SQVTM and CDR2 ANQGSEA. This CDR3 is 14 amino acids long. V gave up 5 bases and J gave up 8 bases; unmatched junction bases: 7. CDR3 in DNA: TGCAGCGTTTCTTGGACTAGCGGGGTAGATGAGCAGTTCTTC. This encodes CSVSWTSGVDEQFF.

The chain is built from TRBV29-1 and TRBJ2-7; D remains unclear. V lost 4 bases and J 2 bases, leaving 9 bases between the germline ends. This CDR3 comprises 12 residues. Germline CDR1 SQVTM, CDR2 ANQGSEA. The DNA of the CDR3 is TGCAGCGTTGCGAGTCAGGCCTACGAGCAGTACTTC. Translation: CSVASQAYEQYF.

This chain connects TRBV28 to TRBJ1-2; 12 nucleotides align to TRBD1. This CDR3 is built from 15 residues. Germline V gene lookup returns CDR1 MDHEN and CDR2 SYDVKM. V lost 1 base and J lost 8; bases outside the gene matches: 5. The CDR3 DNA reads as TGTGCCAGCAGTTTATATATCGGGACAGGGGGCGGCTACACCTTC. It yields the protein CASSLYIGTGGGYTF.

This clone was recorded only once. This chain joins TRBV29-1 and TRBJ1-1; TRBD1 agrees at 8 bases. CDR1 and CDR2 (germline): SQVTM, ANQGSEA. V trimming: 5 bases; J trimming: 3 bases; junction bases outside the gene matches: 5. The CDR3 consists of 13 residues. This chain's CDR3 is CSVSPTGDTEAFF. In DNA, the CDR3 is TGCAGCGTTAGTCCGACAGGGGACACTGAAGCTTTCTTT.

The rearrangement joins TRBV29-1 to TRBJ1-2; D gene uncertain. The CDR3 totals 14 residues. Germline assignment: CDR1 SQVTM and CDR2 ANQGSEA. The ends were cut back, 4 bases at V and 2 bases at J, with 14 bases in the middle. The CDR3 here is CSVVRTGTNYGYTF. The CDR3 region has the DNA TGCAGCGTTGTAAGGACTGGAACAAACTATGGCTACACCTTC.

This clone was seen just once. J is TRBJ2-6 and V is TRBV1; the table's D gene call, TRBD1, was not cross checked with the DNA. TRBV1 is listed as a pseudogene. This CDR3 is built from 18 residues. CDR3 sequence reads: CTSSEGGLCKSRANVLTF. The CDR3 bases are TGCACCAGCAGTGAAGGGGGTTTGTGCAAAAGTCGGGCCAACGTCCTGACTTTC.

The J gene is TRBJ2-7, the V gene TRBV5-6; 7 bases are a match to TRBD1. From germline, CDR1 is SGHDT and CDR2 YYEEEE. Losses at the gene ends were 0 bases for V and 5 bases for J; bases not matched to a gene: 2. This CDR3 region has 13 residues. The CDR3 DNA is TGTGCCAGCAGCTTGGGACAGGGCCACGAGCAGTACTTC. It yields the protein CASSLGQGHEQYF.

The J gene is TRBJ1-5, the V gene TRBV18; 7 bases agree with TRBD1. V lost 3 bases, J lost 7 bases, and 9 bases stayed unmatched. The CDR3 extends over 15 amino acids. The V gene's germline CDR1 is KGHSH and CDR2 LQKENI. In nucleotides, the CDR3 is TGTGCCAGCTCACCCACCGACAGGGTAGGACAGCCCCAGCATTTT. It encodes CASSPTDRVGQPQHF.

The chain combines TRBV2 with TRBJ2-2, with D unresolved. This CDR3 comprises 13 residues. In germline, CDR1 is SNHLY, CDR2 FYNNEI. Trimming stripped 5 bases from V and 4 bases from J, with 8 bases between. The CDR3 sequence: CASSRQPTGELFF. In DNA, the CDR3 is TGTGCCAGCAGTAGGCAGCCCACCGGGGAGCTGTTTTTT.

The chain carries TRBV29-1 and TRBJ1-2, with unresolved D. The length of the CDR3 is 13 residues. Deletions cut 7 bases from V and 8 bases from J, with 20 bases between. Germline loops: CDR1 SQVTM, CDR2 ANQGSEA. The CDR3 DNA is TGCAGCGCTTCTAGGTCATCCACTATCGGCTACACCTTC. Its protein is CSASRSSTIGYTF. The full variable domain, rest sourced from reference TRBV29-1 and TRBJ1-2, is SAVISQKPSRDICQRGTSLTIQCQVDSQVTMMFWYRQQPGQSLTLIATANQGSEATYESGFVIDKFPISRPNLTFSTLTVSNMSPEDSSIYLCSASRSSTIGYTFGSGTRLTVV.

The rearrangement links TRBV5-1 to TRBJ2-3, with D possibly being TRBD2 (7 bases). Trimming pared 3 bases from V and 5 bases from J, leaving 16 bases between. The germline V gene has CDR1 SGHRS and CDR2 YFSETQ. CDR3 length: 15 amino acids. As DNA, the CDR3 is TGCGCCAGCAGCTCGTCGGGGGGCCGGGGAGATACGCAGTATTTT. It specifies CASSSSGGRGDTQYF. Based on the CDR3 plus reference TRBV5-1 and TRBJ2-3, the full variable domain is KAGVTQTPRYLIKTRGQQVTLSCSPISGHRSVSWYQQTPGQGLQFLFEYFSETQRNKGNFPGRFSGRQFSNSRSEMNVSTLELGDSALYLCASSSSGGRGDTQYFGPGTRLTVL.

The CDR3 is CASSQGAGAAYEQYF. CDR3 nucleotide sequence: TGCGCCAGCAGCCAAGGGGCCGGGGCAGCTTACGAGCAGTACTTC. The rearrangement joins TRBV4-3 to TRBJ2-7, with D perhaps given as TRBD1 or TRBD2 (5 bases each). The germline gives CDR1 LGHNA, CDR2 YSLEER. Between the trimmed V and J ends, which lost 1 base and 4 bases, there was a span of 14 bases. This CDR3 region has 15 residues.

The genes are TRBV6-1 and TRBJ2-5; TRBD2 aligns across 14 bases. This CDR3 contains 18 residues. Germline trimming cut 4 bases from V and 7 bases from J; bases unmatched to any gene: 14. Germline V gene data show CDR1 as MNHNS and CDR2 as SASEGT. The CDR3 nucleotides are TGTGCCAGCAGTGTGACAGGGACTAGCGGGGGTAATTTGGTGACCCAGTACTTC. This sequence encodes CASSVTGTSGGNLVTQYF.

The chain couples TRBV30 to TRBJ1-1; a possible D gene is TRBD1 (6 bases). The CDR3 length is 13 residues. V was pared by 1 base and J by 6 bases, with 12 bases between. CDR1 and CDR2 from the germline V gene are GTSNPN and SVGIG (reference sequence). CDR3 nucleotides: TGTGCCTGGAGTGAGGGGGTCTATCCTGAAGCTTTCTTT. This codes for CAWSEGVYPEAFF.

The rearrangement links TRBV30 to TRBJ2-2; the match to TRBD2 covers 11 bases. The CDR3 is 19 residues long. Germline lookup yields CDR1 GTSNPN and CDR2 SVGIG (reference sequence). After removal of 0 bases from V and 5 bases from J, the junction contained 14 bases not matched to a gene. CDR3: CAWSVEISLAGGLTGELFF. The CDR3 coding sequence is TGTGCCTGGAGTGTAGAAATTAGCCTAGCGGGGGGACTAACCGGGGAGCTGTTTTTT.

This clone was picked up a small number of times. V usage is TRBV30 and J usage is TRBJ1-1; weak D call: TRBD1 (6 bases). There are 14 residues in the CDR3. Germline assignment: CDR1 GTSNPN and CDR2 SVGIG (reference sequence). Trimming took 7 bases from V and 5 from J, leaving 20 bases between them. The CDR3 DNA sequence: TGTGCCTTACGTGCAGGGGCGGTTGGAACTGAAGCTTTCTTT. Amino acid sequence: CALRAGAVGTEAFF.

This clone has just a few counts. The V and J genes are TRBV7-9 and TRBJ1-5; 8 bases are shared with TRBD1. Germline CDR1 reads SEHNR; CDR2 reads FQNEAQ (reference sequence). CDR3 length equals 12 residues. V lost 10 bases, J lost 4 bases, and 3 bases stayed unmatched. The CDR3 DNA reads TGTGCCACCGGACAGGGAAATCAGCCCCAGCATTTT. Residues: CATGQGNQPQHF.

The chain uses TRBV5-4 and TRBJ2-1; TRBD2 aligns across 10 bases. The V gene's germline CDR1 is SGHNT and CDR2 YYREEE (reference sequence). There are 14 residues in the CDR3. The J segment lost 9 bases and the V segment lost 3 bases, leaving 6 bases of the junction unmatched. The CDR3 reads CASSSGLARSEQFF. CDR3 coding DNA: TGTGCCAGCAGCTCGGGACTAGCGCGATCTGAGCAGTTCTTC. The full variable domain, rest sourced from reference TRBV5-4 and TRBJ2-1, is ETGVTQSPTHLIKTRGQQVTLRCSSQSGHNTVSWYQQALGQGPQFIFQYYREEENGRGNFPPRFSGLQFPNYSSELNVNALELDDSALYLCASSSGLARSEQFFGPGTRLTVL.

The chain's CDR3 is CASSGRVNAGELFF. DNA of the CDR3: TGTGCCAGCAGCGGGAGGGTAAACGCCGGGGAGCTGTTTTTT. This sequence joins TRBV9 and TRBJ2-2; tentatively, D is TRBD2 (6 bases). The CDR3 length is 14 residues. V lost 3 bases and J 6 bases, leaving 12 bases between the germline ends. Per the germline V gene, CDR1 is SGDLS and CDR2 is YYNGEE.

The chain couples TRBV14 to TRBJ1-6; possibly TRBD1 for D (5 bases). Germline loops: CDR1 SGHDN, CDR2 FVKESK. Deletions cut 4 bases from V and 10 bases from J, with 11 bases between. This CDR3 region has 13 residues. CDR3 bases: TGTGCCAGCAGCCGCCTGGGGGGATCACCCCTCCACTTT. Protein: CASSRLGGSPLHF.